The 17 T cell receptor beta chains listed next were all sequenced from one sample in a study of T cell responses to AZD1222 COVID-19 vaccine. Method: immunoSEQ multiplex PCR; TCRdb's copy keeps in-frame clones and lacks some. The table shows some 130,000 clones, with roughly 93% occurring only once. Sequencing used peripheral blood, obtained on day 0 of AZD1222 vaccination. These receptors were collected from an adult in good health.

The chain uses TRBV19 and TRBJ1-4, with D tentatively TRBD1 (5 bases). Trimming removed 1 base at V and 10 bases at J, with 13 bases between. The germline V gene has CDR1 LNHDA and CDR2 SQIVND (reference sequence). This CDR3 has 14 residues. CDR3 region: CASSIGQGIGKLFF. The CDR3 DNA sequence: TGTGCCAGTAGTATAGGCCAGGGTATCGGAAAACTGTTTTTT.

The chain combines TRBV5-8 with TRBJ2-7; D is uncertain. V gave up 5 bases and J gave up 3 bases, with 6 bases separating them. Germline loops: CDR1 SGHTS, CDR2 YDEGEE. The CDR3 extends over 11 amino acids. The CDR3 spells CASSKIYEQYF. CDR3 bases: TGTGCCAGCAGTAAGATCTACGAGCAGTACTTC. Complete variable domain (other parts from reference TRBV5-8 and TRBJ2-7): EAGVTQSPTHLIKTRGQQATLRCSPISGHTSVYWYQQALGLGLQFLLWYDEGEERNRGNFPPRFSGRQFPNYSSELNVNALELEDSALYLCASSKIYEQYFGPGTRLTVT.

The chain recombines TRBV21-1 with TRBJ1-3. TRBV21-1 is labeled a pseudogene. The CDR3 has 18 residues. The CDR3 here is CASSKGGAGDVSGNTIYF. CDR3 nucleotides: TGTGCCAGCAGCAAAGGGGGGGCAGGGGATGTCTCTGGAAACACCATATATTTT.

The chain couples TRBV6-5 to TRBJ2-3, with D maybe TRBD2 (5 bases). The CDR3 covers 14 residues. Germline assignment: CDR1 MNHEY and CDR2 SVGAGI. V was pared by 4 bases and J by 0 bases, with 8 bases between. In DNA, the CDR3 is TGTGCCAGCAGTTTAGAGGGTAGCACAGATACGCAGTATTTT. Encoded protein: CASSLEGSTDTQYF.

This clone was observed once. The chain recombines TRBV7-3 with TRBJ1-1; weak D call: TRBD1 (5 bases). In germline, CDR1 is SGHTA, CDR2 FQGTGA. Trimming took 5 bases from V and 5 from J, leaving 12 bases between them. The CDR3 spans 13 residues. CDR3 protein: CASSEQEGTEAFF. CDR3 bases: TGTGCCAGCAGCGAACAGGAGGGGACTGAAGCTTTCTTT.

The rearrangement links TRBV9 to TRBJ1-5; D unresolved. Germline loops: CDR1 SGDLS, CDR2 YYNGEE. The CDR3 length is 14 residues. Trimming stripped 2 bases from V and 0 bases from J, with 6 bases between. The CDR3 region has the DNA TGTGCCAGCAGCGTGGACGGTAGCAATCAGCCCCAGCATTTT. This gives the protein CASSVDGSNQPQHF.

The chain links TRBV6-6 to TRBJ2-1; the match to TRBD1 covers 8 bases. CDR1 MNHNY and CDR2 SVGAGI come from the germline V gene (reference sequence). This CDR3 region has 14 residues. V gave up 10 bases and J gave up 4 bases; unmatched junction bases: 9. DNA of the CDR3: TGTGCCACCCAACCCGGACAGGGATACAATGAGCAGTTCTTC. This sequence encodes CATQPGQGYNEQFF.

This chain connects TRBV29-1 to TRBJ2-3; tentative D call: TRBD1 (5 bases). Trimming took off 4 bases at V and 4 bases at J, with 6 bases between the two ends. CDR1 and CDR2 (germline): SQVTM, ANQGSEA. The CDR3 sequence is 11 residues long. For the CDR3, the DNA is TGCAGCGTTGGGACATCAGATACGCAGTATTTT. Translating gives CSVGTSDTQYF.

CDR3 protein: CASSLTGEGTDTQYF. For the CDR3, the DNA is TGTGCCAGCAGCTTGACGGGGGAAGGCACAGATACGCAGTATTTT. The chain combines TRBV7-9 with TRBJ2-3; TRBD2 might be the D (6 bases). Trimming pared 3 bases from V and 1 base from J, leaving 11 bases between. This CDR3 comprises 15 residues. Germline CDR1 reads SEHNR; CDR2 reads FQNEAQ (reference sequence).

The chain carries TRBV19 and TRBJ2-7; 8 positions agree with TRBD2. With 5 bases clipped from V and 5 bases from J, the junction kept 5 bases outside the gene matches. The CDR3 extends over 13 amino acids. CDR1 LNHDA and CDR2 SQIVND come from the germline V gene (reference sequence). Written as DNA, the CDR3 is TGTGCCAGTAGTGCTCCGGGACTAGACGAGCAGTACTTC. It specifies CASSAPGLDEQYF.

This clone was recorded only once. The J gene is TRBJ1-2, the V gene TRBV6-5; D is uncertain. Germline-derived CDR1 and CDR2 are MNHEY and SVGAGI. The V and J ends lost 6 bases and 8 bases respectively, with 19 bases between them. The CDR3 has 14 amino acids. The CDR3 sequence: CASRPPGRAGGYTF. The CDR3 DNA follows: TGTGCCAGCAGGCCCCCGGGGAGGGCGGGGGGCTACACCTTC.

The chain uses TRBV18 and TRBJ2-6; 8 bases agree with TRBD1. The CDR3 sequence is 18 residues long. Germline CDR1 is KGHSH and CDR2 is LQKENI. Trimming removed 3 bases from V and 2 bases from J; junction bases left unmatched: 9. The CDR3 nucleotides are TGTGCCAGCTCACCGAACAGGGGGGCTTCGACTGGGGCCAACGTCCTGACTTTC. Translating it yields CASSPNRGASTGANVLTF.

The genes are TRBV10-2 and TRBJ2-1; D possibly corresponds to TRBD2 (6 bases). The V and J ends lost 6 bases and 2 bases respectively, with 11 bases between them. From germline, CDR1 is WSHSY and CDR2 SAAADI. CDR3 length equals 14 residues. The CDR3 coding sequence is TGCGCCAGCAGCACACTAGCAACCTACAATGAGCAGTTCTTC. Translating gives CASSTLATYNEQFF.

Only one count was recorded for this clone. The chain recombines TRBV2 with TRBJ1-1, with no clear D. CDR3 length: 15 amino acids. The V gene's germline CDR1 is SNHLY and CDR2 FYNNEI. Trimming cost V 2 bases and J 2 bases, with 12 bases left between them. DNA of the CDR3: TGTGCCAGCAGTGAATACGGAGGAGGTAACACTGAAGCTTTCTTT. The encoded protein is CASSEYGGGNTEAFF. The variable domain in full, completed from reference TRBV2 and TRBJ1-1, reads EPEVTQTPSHQVTQMGQEVILRCVPISNHLYFYWYRQILGQKVEFLVSFYNNEISEKSEIFDDQFSVERPDGSNFTLKIRSTKLEDSAMYFCASSEYGGGNTEAFFGQGTRLTVV.

The table lists this clone with a few counts. J is TRBJ1-2 and V is TRBV5-1; 9 bases map to TRBD1. CDR1 and CDR2 (germline): SGHRS, YFSETQ. The CDR3 is 15 residues long. The junction had 8 bases not matched to a gene; V was cut back by 0 bases and J by 8 bases. CDR3 protein: CASSLGTGDIVGYTF. CDR3 sequence (DNA): TGCGCCAGCAGCTTGGGGACAGGGGACATTGTGGGCTACACCTTC.

The gene calls are TRBV12-3 or TRBV12-4 and TRBJ2-1; D is uncertain. The CDR3 has 12 residues. Trimming took off 1 base at V and 12 bases at J, with 10 bases between the two ends. CDR3 in amino acids: CASSLVSRVQFF. DNA of the CDR3: TGTGCCAGCAGTTTAGTAAGTAGAGTGCAGTTCTTC.

This chain connects TRBV7-9 to TRBJ1-1; no firm D call. The CDR3 is made up of 13 amino acids. The ends were cut back, 5 bases at V and 6 bases at J, with 13 bases in the middle. Germline V gene lookup returns CDR1 SEHNR and CDR2 FQNEAQ (reference sequence). The chain's CDR3 is CASSPPVHPEAFF. The DNA of the CDR3 is TGTGCCAGCAGCCCCCCGGTGCATCCTGAAGCTTTCTTT.